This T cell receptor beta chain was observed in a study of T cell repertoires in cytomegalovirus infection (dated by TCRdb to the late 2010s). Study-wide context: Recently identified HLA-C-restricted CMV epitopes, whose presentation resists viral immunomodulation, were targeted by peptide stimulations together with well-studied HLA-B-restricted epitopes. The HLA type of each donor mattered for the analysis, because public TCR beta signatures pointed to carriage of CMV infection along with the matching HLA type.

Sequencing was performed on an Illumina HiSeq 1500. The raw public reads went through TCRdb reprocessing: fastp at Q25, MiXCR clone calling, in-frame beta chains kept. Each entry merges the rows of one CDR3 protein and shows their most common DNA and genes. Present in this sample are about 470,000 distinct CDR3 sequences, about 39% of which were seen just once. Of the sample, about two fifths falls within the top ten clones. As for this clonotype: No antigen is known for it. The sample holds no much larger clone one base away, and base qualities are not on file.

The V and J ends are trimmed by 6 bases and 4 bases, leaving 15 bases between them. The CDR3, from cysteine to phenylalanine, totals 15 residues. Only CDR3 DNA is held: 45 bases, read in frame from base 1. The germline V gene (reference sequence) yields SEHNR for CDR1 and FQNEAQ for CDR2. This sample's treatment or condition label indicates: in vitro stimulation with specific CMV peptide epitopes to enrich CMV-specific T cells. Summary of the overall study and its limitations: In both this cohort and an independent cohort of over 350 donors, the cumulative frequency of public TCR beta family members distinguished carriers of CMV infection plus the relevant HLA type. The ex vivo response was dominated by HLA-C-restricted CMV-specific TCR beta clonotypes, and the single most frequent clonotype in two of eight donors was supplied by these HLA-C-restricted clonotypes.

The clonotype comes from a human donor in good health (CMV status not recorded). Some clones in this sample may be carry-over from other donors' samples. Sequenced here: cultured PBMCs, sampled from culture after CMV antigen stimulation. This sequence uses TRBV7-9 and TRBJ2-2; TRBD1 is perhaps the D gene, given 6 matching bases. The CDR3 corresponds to CASSWYRARTGELFF. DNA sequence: TGTGCCAGCAGTTGGTACAGGGCTCGCACCGGGGAGCTGTTTTTT.